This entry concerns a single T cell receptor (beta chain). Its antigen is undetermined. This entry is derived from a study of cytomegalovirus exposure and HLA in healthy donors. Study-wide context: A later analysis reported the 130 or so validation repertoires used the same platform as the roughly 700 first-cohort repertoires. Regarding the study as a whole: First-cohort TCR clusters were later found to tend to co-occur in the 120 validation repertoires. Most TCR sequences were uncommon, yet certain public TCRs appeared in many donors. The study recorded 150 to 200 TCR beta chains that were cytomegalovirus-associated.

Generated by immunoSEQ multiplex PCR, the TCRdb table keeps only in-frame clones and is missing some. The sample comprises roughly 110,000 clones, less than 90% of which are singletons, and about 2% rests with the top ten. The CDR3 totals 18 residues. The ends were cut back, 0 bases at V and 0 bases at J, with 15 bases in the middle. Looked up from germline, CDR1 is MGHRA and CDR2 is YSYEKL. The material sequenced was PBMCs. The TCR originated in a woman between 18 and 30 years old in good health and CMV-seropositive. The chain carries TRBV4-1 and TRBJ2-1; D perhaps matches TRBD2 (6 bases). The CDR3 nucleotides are TGCGCCAGCAGCCAAGATCCGGGACTCCGGGGCTCCTACAATGAGCAGTTCTTC. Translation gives CASSQDPGLRGSYNEQFF.